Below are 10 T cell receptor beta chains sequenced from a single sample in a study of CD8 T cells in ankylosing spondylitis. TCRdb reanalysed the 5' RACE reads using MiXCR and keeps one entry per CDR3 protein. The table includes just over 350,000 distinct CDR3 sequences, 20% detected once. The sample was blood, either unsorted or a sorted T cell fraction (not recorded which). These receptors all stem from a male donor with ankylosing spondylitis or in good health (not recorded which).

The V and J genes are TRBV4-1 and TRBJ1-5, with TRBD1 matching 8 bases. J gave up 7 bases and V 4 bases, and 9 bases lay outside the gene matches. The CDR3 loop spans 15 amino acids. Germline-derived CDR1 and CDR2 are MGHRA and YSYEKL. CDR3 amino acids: CASSLQDRANQPQHF. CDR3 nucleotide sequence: TGCGCCAGCAGCCTGCAGGACAGGGCAAACCAGCCCCAGCATTTT.

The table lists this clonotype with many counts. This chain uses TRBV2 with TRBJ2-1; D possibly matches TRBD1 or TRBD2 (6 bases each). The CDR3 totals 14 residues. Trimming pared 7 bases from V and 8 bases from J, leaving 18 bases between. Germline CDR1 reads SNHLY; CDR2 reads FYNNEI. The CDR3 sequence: CASNDRGAVDEQFF. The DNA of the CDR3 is TGTGCCAGCAATGATAGGGGGGCCGTGGATGAGCAGTTCTTC.

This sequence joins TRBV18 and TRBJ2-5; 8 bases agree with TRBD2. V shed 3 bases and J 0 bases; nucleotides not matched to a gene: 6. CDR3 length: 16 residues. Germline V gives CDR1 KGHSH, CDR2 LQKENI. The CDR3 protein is CASSPFSGEDQETQYF. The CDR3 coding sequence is TGTGCCAGCTCACCCTTTAGCGGGGAGGACCAAGAGACCCAGTACTTC.

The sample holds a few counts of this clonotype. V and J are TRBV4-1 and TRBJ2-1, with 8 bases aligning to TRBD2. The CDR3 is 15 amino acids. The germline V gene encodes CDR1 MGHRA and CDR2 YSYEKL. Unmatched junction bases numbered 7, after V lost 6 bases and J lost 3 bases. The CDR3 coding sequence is TGCGCCAGCAGGGAAGCGGGGGCCGACTACAATGAGCAGTTCTTC. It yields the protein CASREAGADYNEQFF.

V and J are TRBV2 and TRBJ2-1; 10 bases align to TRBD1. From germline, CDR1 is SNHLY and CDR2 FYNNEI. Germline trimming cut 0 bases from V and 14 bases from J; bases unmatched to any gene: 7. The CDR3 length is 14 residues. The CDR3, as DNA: TGTGCCAGCAGTGAAGCTCCGGGACAGGGGCCGGAGTTCTTC. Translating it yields CASSEAPGQGPEFF.

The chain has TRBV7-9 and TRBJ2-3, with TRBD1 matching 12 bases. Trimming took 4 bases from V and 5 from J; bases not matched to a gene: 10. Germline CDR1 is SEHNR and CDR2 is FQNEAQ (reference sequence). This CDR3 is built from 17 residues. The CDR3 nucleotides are TGTGCCAGCAGCTCCCGGGACAGGGGGCGCTGGGAAGATACGCAGTATTTT. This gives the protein CASSSRDRGRWEDTQYF.

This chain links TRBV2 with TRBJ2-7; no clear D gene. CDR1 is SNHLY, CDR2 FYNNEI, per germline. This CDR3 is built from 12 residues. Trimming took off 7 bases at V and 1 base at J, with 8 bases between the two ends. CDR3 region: CASIGQSYEQYF. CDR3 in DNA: TGTGCCAGCATTGGGCAATCCTACGAGCAGTACTTC.

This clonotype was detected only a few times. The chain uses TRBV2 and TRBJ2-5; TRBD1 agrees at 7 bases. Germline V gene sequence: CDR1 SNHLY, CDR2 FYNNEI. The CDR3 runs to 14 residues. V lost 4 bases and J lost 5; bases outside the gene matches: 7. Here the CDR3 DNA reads TGTGCCAGCAGTGTCGGCAGGGGGATGGAGACCCAGTACTTC. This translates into CASSVGRGMETQYF.

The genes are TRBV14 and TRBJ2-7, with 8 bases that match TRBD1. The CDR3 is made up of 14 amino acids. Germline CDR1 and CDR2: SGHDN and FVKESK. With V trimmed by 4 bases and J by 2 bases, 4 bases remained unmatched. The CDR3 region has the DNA TGTGCCAGCAGCCTTAAGGACAGGGCCTACGAGCAGTACTTC. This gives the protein CASSLKDRAYEQYF. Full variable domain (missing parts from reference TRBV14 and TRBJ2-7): EAGVTQFPSHSVIEKGQTVTLRCDPISGHDNLYWYRRVMGKEIKFLLHFVKESKQDESGMPNNRFLAERTGGTYSTLKVQPAELEDSGVYFCASSLKDRAYEQYFGPGTRLTVT.

The CDR3 nucleotides are TGTGCCAGCAGTTTCTCCCCGGGACAGGGGATATTAGGAGCCTACGAGCAGTACTTC. It yields the protein CASSFSPGQGILGAYEQYF. The rearrangement joins TRBV12-3 or TRBV12-4 to TRBJ2-7; 10 bases agree with TRBD1. Losses at the gene ends were 3 bases for V and 2 bases for J; bases not matched to a gene: 16. This CDR3 contains 19 residues.